This paragraph reports one TCR beta chain. Germline V lookup: CDR1 LNHDA, CDR2 SQIVND (reference sequence). The trim removed 1 base at V and 5 bases at J, leaving 5 bases unmatched. CDR3 size: 15 residues. This specimen comes from a study of blood T cell repertoires in COVID-19. The wider study: Donors in the United States, Italy and Spain gave samples during acute or convalescent COVID-19. T cells, B-cell-depleted T cells, or PBMCs supplied cDNA or gDNA.

TCRdb's copy holds only in-frame clones and misses some; the assay was immunoSEQ multiplex PCR. The sample includes about 220,000 clones, around 86% seen only once; the top ten take more than 8.5%. Seattle cases were enrolled at active infection and followed longitudinally. Specimen: peripheral blood. The clonotype originates from a woman aged 50 to 65 with COVID-19, enrolled during active disease. The rearrangement joins TRBV19 to TRBJ2-1; 7 bases are shared with TRBD2. The CDR3 DNA reads TGTGCCAGTAGTATAGGTTTACGGGGGGACAATGAGCAGTTCTTC. Amino acid sequence: CASSIGLRGDNEQFF.